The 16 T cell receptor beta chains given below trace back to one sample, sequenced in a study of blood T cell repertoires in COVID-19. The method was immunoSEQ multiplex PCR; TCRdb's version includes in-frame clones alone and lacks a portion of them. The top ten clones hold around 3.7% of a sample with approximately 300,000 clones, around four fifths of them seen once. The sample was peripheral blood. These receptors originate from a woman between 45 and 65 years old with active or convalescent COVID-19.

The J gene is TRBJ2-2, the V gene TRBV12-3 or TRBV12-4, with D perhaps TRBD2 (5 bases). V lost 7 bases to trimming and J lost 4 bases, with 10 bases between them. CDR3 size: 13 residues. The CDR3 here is CASIGGSTGELFF. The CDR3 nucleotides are TGTGCCAGCATCGGAGGTAGCACCGGGGAGCTGTTTTTT.

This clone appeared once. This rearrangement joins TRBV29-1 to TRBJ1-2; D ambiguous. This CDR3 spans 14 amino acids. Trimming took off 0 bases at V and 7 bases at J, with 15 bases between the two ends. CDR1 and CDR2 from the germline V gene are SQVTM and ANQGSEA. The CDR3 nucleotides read TGCAGCGTTGAAGATCGCGTCGGTCGGAGTGGCTACACCTTC. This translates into CSVEDRVGRSGYTF.

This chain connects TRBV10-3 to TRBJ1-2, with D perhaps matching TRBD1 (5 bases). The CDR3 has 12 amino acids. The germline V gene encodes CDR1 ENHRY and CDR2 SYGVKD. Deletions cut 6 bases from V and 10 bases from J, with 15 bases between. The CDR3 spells CAIRGGGQAYTF. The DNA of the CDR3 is TGTGCCATCAGGGGGGGTGGTCAGGCCTACACCTTC.

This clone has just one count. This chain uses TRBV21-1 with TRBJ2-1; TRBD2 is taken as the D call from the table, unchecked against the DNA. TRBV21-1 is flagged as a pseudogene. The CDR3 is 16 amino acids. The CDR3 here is CASSNGTSGGGNEQFF. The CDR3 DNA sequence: TGTGCCAGCAGCAATGGGACTAGCGGGGGCGGGAATGAGCAGTTCTTC.

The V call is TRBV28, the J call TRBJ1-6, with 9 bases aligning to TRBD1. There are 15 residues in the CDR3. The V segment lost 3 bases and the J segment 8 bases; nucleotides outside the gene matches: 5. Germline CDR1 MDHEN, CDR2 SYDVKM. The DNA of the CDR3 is TGTGCCAGCAGTTTCCCACAGGGGGCTTATTCACCCCTCCACTTT. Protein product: CASSFPQGAYSPLHF.

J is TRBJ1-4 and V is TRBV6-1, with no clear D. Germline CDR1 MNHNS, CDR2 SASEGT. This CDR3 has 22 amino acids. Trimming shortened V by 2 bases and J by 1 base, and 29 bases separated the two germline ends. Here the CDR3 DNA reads TGTGCCAGCAGTGAATTCTGGGAGGGTTCCGGCCGGGTTCGGGGAACTAATGAAAAACTGTTTTTT. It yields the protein CASSEFWEGSGRVRGTNEKLFF.

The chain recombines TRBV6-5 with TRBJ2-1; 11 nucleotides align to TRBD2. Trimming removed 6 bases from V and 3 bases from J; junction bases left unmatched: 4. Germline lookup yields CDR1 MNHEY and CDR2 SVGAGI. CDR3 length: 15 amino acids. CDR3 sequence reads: CASRVAGGGYNEQFF. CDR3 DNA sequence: TGTGCCAGCAGGGTAGCGGGAGGGGGCTACAATGAGCAGTTCTTC.

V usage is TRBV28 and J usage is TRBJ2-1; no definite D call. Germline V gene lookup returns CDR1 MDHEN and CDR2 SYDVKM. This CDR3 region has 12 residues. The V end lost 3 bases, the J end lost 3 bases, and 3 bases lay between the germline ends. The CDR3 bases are TGTGCCAGCAGTTTCAACTACAATGAGCAGTTCTTC. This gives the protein CASSFNYNEQFF. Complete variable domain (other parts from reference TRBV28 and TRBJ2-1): DVKVTQSSRYLVKRTGEKVFLECVQDMDHENMFWYRQDPGLGLRLIYFSYDVKMKEKGDIPEGYSVSREKKERFSLILESASTNQTSMYLCASSFNYNEQFFGPGTRLTVL.

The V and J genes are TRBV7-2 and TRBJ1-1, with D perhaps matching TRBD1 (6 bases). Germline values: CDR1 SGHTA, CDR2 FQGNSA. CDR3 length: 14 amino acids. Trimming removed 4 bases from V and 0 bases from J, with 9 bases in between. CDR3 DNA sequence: TGTGCCAGCAGCTACTCAGGGGTGAACACTGAAGCTTTCTTT. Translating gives CASSYSGVNTEAFF.

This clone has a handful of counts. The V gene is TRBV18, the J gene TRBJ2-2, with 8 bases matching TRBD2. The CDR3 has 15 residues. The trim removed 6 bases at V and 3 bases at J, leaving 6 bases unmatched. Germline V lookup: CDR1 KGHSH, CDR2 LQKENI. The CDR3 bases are TGTGCCAGCTCCCGCGGACTAGCTTACACCGGGGAGCTGTTTTTT. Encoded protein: CASSRGLAYTGELFF.

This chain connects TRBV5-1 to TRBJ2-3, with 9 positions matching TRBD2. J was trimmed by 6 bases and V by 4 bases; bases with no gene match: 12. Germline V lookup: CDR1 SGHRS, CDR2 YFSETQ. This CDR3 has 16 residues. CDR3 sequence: CASSQRPTSGGDTQYF. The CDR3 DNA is TGCGCCAGCAGCCAGCGCCCGACTAGCGGCGGGGATACGCAGTATTTT.

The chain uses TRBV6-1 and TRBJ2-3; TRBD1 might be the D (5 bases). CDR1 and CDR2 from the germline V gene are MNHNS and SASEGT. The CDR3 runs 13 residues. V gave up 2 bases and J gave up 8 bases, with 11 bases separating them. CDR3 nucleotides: TGTGCCAGCAGTGAAACTGTTCAGGGTACGCAGTATTTT. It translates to CASSETVQGTQYF.

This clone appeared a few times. CDR3 amino acids: CASSIIYKNYGYTF. DNA of the CDR3: TGTGCCAGCAGCATCATCTATAAGAACTATGGCTACACCTTC. The chain links TRBV7-9 to TRBJ1-2; D is undetermined. The V gene's germline CDR1 is SEHNR and CDR2 FQNEAQ (reference sequence). The ends were cut back, 5 bases at V and 2 bases at J, with 12 bases in the middle. This CDR3 spans 14 amino acids. Full variable domain (outside the CDR3, taken from reference TRBV7-9 and TRBJ1-2): DTGVSQNPRHKITKRGQNVTFRCDPISEHNRLYWYRQTLGQGPEFLTYFQNEAQLEKSRLLSDRFSAERPKGSFSTLEIQRTEQGDSAMYLCASSIIYKNYGYTFGSGTRLTVV.

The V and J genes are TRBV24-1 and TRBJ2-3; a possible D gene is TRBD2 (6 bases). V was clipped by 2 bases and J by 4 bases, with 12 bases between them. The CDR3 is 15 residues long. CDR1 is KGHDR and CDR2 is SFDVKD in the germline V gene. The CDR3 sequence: CATSDSGSGADTQYF. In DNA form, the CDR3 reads TGTGCCACCAGTGATTCTGGGTCGGGGGCAGATACGCAGTATTTT.

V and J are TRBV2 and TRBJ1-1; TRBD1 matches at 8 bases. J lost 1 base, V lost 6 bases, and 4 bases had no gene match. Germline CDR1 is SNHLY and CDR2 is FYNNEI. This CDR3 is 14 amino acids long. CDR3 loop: CASRNRGRNTEAFF. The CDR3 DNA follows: TGTGCCAGCAGGAACAGGGGGAGGAACACTGAAGCTTTCTTT.

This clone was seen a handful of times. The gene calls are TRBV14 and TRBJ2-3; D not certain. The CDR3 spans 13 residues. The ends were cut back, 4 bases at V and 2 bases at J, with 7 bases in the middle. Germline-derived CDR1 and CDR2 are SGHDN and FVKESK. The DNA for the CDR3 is TGTGCCAGCAGCCGTACTCTCACAGATACGCAGTATTTT. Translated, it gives CASSRTLTDTQYF. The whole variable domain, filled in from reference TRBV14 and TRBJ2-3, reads EAGVTQFPSHSVIEKGQTVTLRCDPISGHDNLYWYRRVMGKEIKFLLHFVKESKQDESGMPNNRFLAERTGGTYSTLKVQPAELEDSGVYFCASSRTLTDTQYFGPGTRLTVL.